The T cell receptor beta chain described here comes from a study of T cell responses to AZD1222 COVID-19 vaccine. This clone has just a few counts. TCRdb's table, derived via immunoSEQ multiplex PCR, lists solely in-frame clones and lacks some. The repertoire has over 50,000 clones, roughly 84% of them found once; the top ten carry about 7%. Trimming removed 0 bases from V and 7 bases from J, with 19 bases in between. CDR3 length: 17 residues. CDR1 KGHSH and CDR2 LQKENI come from the germline V gene. The chain recombines TRBV18 with TRBJ2-4; tentatively, D is TRBD1 (6 bases). This sequence was found in an adult in good health. Material: peripheral blood, obtained on day 0 of AZD1222 vaccination. The CDR3 here is CASSPPPGEKTRNIQYF. The CDR3 bases are TGTGCCAGCTCACCACCACCAGGGGAAAAGACCAGGAACATTCAGTACTTC.